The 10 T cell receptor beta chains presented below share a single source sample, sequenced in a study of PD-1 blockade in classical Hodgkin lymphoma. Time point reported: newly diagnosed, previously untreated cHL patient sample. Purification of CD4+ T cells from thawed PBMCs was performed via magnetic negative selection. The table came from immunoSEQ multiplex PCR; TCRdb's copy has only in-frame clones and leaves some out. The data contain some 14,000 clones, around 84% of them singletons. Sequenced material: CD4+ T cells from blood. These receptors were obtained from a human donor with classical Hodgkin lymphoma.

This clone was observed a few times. CDR3 in amino acids: CASSPRGGTTEAFF. CDR3 bases: TGTGCCAGCAGTCCCCGCGGGGGGACCACTGAAGCTTTCTTT. This rearrangement joins TRBV7-9 to TRBJ1-1, with a possible D match to TRBD1 (5 bases). Germline-derived CDR1 and CDR2 are SEHNR and FQNEAQ (reference sequence). The CDR3 runs 14 residues. V shed 6 bases and J shed 4 bases, with 15 bases lying between them.

The CDR3 reads CASSLEGKKGSYEQYF. Here the CDR3 DNA reads TGTGCCAGCAGCTTGGAGGGGAAGAAGGGGTCCTACGAGCAGTACTTC. V usage is TRBV5-4 and J usage is TRBJ2-7, with D possibly being TRBD1 (5 bases). The germline V and J ends were trimmed by 0 bases and 1 base, with 14 bases remaining between them. The CDR3 consists of 16 residues. Germline-derived CDR1 and CDR2 are SGHNT and YYREEE (reference sequence).

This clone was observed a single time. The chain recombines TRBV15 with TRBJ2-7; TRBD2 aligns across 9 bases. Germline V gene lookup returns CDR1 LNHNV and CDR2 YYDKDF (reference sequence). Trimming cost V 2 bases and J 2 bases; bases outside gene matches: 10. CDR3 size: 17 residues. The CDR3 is CATSRLDLAGSAYEQYF. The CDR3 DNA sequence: TGTGCCACCAGCAGATTAGACCTAGCGGGGTCCGCCTACGAGCAGTACTTC.

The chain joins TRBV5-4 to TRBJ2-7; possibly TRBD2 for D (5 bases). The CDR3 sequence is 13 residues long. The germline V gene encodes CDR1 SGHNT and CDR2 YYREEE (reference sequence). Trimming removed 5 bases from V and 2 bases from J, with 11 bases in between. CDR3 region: CASRRAGTYEQYF. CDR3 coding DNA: TGTGCCAGCAGGCGGGCAGGTACCTACGAGCAGTACTTC.

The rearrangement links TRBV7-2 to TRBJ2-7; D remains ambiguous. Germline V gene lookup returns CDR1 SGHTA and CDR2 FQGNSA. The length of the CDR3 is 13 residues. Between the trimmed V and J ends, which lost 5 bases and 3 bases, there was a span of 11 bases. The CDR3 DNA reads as TGTGCCAGCAGCACGAGACAAGTCTACGAGCAGTACTTC. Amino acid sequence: CASSTRQVYEQYF.

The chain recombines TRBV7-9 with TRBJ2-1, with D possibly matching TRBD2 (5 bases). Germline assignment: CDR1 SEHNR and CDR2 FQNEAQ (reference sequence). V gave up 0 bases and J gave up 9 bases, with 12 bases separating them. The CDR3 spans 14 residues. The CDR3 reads CASSLALAGSEQFF. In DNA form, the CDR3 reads TGTGCCAGCAGCTTAGCCCTAGCCGGTAGTGAGCAGTTCTTC.

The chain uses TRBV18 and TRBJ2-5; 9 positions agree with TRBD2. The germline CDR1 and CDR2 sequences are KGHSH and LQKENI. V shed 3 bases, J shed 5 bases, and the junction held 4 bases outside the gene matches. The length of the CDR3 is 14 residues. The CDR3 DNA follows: TGTGCCAGCTCACCGGGACTAGCTAGGGAGACCCAGTACTTC. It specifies CASSPGLARETQYF.

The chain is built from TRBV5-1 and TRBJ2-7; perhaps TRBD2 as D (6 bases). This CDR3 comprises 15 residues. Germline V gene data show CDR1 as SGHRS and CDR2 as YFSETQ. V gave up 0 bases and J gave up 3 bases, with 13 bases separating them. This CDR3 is CASSLGGVLIYEQYF. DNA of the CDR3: TGCGCCAGCAGCTTGGGCGGGGTTTTAATCTACGAGCAGTACTTC. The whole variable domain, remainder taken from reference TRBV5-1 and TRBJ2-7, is KAGVTQTPRYLIKTRGQQVTLSCSPISGHRSVSWYQQTPGQGLQFLFEYFSETQRNKGNFPGRFSGRQFSNSRSEMNVSTLELGDSALYLCASSLGGVLIYEQYFGPGTRLTVT.

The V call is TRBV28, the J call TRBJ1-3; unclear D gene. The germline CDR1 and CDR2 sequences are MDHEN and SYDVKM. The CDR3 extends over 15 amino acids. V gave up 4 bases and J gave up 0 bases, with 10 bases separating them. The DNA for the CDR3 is TGTGCCAGCAGTTCTTATTACAACTCTGGAAACACCATATATTTT. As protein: CASSSYYNSGNTIYF.

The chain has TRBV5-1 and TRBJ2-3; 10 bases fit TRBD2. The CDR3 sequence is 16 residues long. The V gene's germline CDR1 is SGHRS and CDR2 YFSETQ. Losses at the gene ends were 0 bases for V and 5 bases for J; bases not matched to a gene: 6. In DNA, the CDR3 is TGCGCCAGCAGCTTGGGGCTAGCGGGAGCGGTAGATACGCAGTATTTT. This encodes CASSLGLAGAVDTQYF.